This T cell receptor (beta chain) was found in a study of blood T cell repertoires in COVID-19. The wider study: Collection of acute and convalescent COVID-19 samples took place in the United States, Italy and Spain. T cells, B-cell-depleted T cells, or PBMCs supplied cDNA or gDNA.

In the original workflow: Amplification from reference gene primers served as the basis for estimated nucleated cell counts. Clones were read by immunoSEQ multiplex PCR, and TCRdb kept only the in-frame ones, dropping some. Clone size and the V and J calls come from that table; the DNA yielded D and trimming. This table holds 360,000 or so clones, around 87% found once. Germline CDR1 MNHEY, CDR2 SVGAGI. The CDR3 extends over 14 amino acids. The trim removed 2 bases at V and 5 bases at J, leaving 4 bases unmatched. V usage is TRBV6-5 and J usage is TRBJ2-7; TRBD1 agrees at 9 bases. The receptor was isolated from a man aged 18 to 35 with active or convalescent COVID-19. Sequencing used peripheral blood. CDR3: CASSYLDRGDEQYF. CDR3 coding DNA: TGTGCCAGCAGTTACCTGGACAGGGGCGACGAGCAGTACTTC.